Listed here are 10 T cell receptor beta chains from one sample, sequenced in a study of early T cells in non-severe SARS-CoV-2 infection (dated by TCRdb to 2020 to 2023). The library relied on 5' RACE. The sample was run on a NextSeq 500. TCRdb itself trimmed the public reads at Q25 with fastp, ran MiXCR and retained productive beta chains. Records with the same CDR3 protein are collapsed into one entry carrying the most frequent genes and DNA. The sample contains 65,000 to 90,000 distinct CDR3 sequences, roughly an eighth of them found a single time. The ten most abundant clones make up approximately 4.5% of the sample. The sequenced material came from whole blood. The receptors come from an adult who was a healthcare worker with PCR-confirmed SARS-CoV-2 infection or an uninfected control (not recorded which).

V and J are TRBV25-1 and TRBJ2-7; 8 bases line up with TRBD2. Losses at the gene ends were 10 bases for V and 0 bases for J; bases not matched to a gene: 5. Germline V lookup: CDR1 MGHDK, CDR2 SYGVNS. The CDR3 is 13 amino acids. The CDR3 protein is CATPREGSYEQYF. The CDR3 DNA reads as TGTGCCACCCCCCGGGAGGGCTCCTACGAGCAGTACTTC.

Only a few counts were recorded for this clonotype. The chain carries TRBV18 and TRBJ2-1, with D perhaps TRBD2 (6 bases). With 0 bases removed from V and 2 bases from J, the gap between germline ends came to 14 bases. The CDR3 is made up of 17 amino acids. Germline-derived CDR1 and CDR2 are KGHSH and LQKENI. The DNA of the CDR3 is TGTGCCAGCTCACCACCGGAGCGGGCGACGACCTACAATGAGCAGTTCTTC. Amino acids: CASSPPERATTYNEQFF. Filled out from reference TRBV18 and TRBJ2-1, the complete variable domain reads NAGVMQNPRHLVRRRGQEARLRCSPMKGHSHVYWYRQLPEEGLKFMVYLQKENIIDESGMPKERFSAEFPKEGPSILRIQQVVRGDSAAYFCASSPPERATTYNEQFFGPGTRLTVL.

In this sample, this clonotype turned up a few times. This rearrangement joins TRBV9 to TRBJ2-3, with a weak D call TRBD1 (5 bases). V dropped 4 bases and J dropped 6 bases, with 15 bases sitting between them. This CDR3 contains 14 residues. Germline CDR1 is SGDLS and CDR2 is YYNGEE. This CDR3 reads CASSPAGFSDTQYF. The CDR3 bases are TGTGCCAGCAGCCCAGCAGGGTTTTCCGATACGCAGTATTTT.

This clonotype came up a few times. V usage is TRBV28 and J usage is TRBJ1-6; no reliable D call. The V end was cut by 4 bases, the J end by 7 bases, with 5 bases between. Germline CDR1 is MDHEN and CDR2 is SYDVKM. This CDR3 comprises 12 residues. CDR3 sequence reads: CASSYGNSPLHF. For the CDR3, the DNA is TGTGCCAGCAGTTACGGAAATTCACCCCTCCACTTT.

This clonotype occurred many times. This sequence joins TRBV7-9 and TRBJ1-1; D might be TRBD1 (5 bases). The germline gives CDR1 SEHNR, CDR2 FQNEAQ (reference sequence). Trimming cost V 5 bases and J 5 bases, with 15 bases left between them. The CDR3 consists of 14 residues. Here the CDR3 reads CASSPMEGRTEAFF. CDR3 sequence (DNA): TGTGCCAGCAGCCCCATGGAGGGGAGGACTGAAGCTTTCTTT.

The rearrangement links TRBV11-2 to TRBJ1-1; possibly TRBD1 for D (5 bases). Germline V lookup: CDR1 SGHAT, CDR2 FQNNGV. This CDR3 is built from 14 residues. The V gene lost 3 bases and the J gene lost 6 bases, with 14 bases spanning the gap. CDR3 nucleotide sequence: TGTGCCAGCAGCTTCCGCAGGGATGGGGCTGAAGCTTTCTTT. This codes for CASSFRRDGAEAFF.

This clonotype came up a few times. This chain links TRBV30 with TRBJ2-3, with a possible D match to TRBD2 (5 bases). V was trimmed by 1 base and J by 2 bases, leaving 13 bases between them. CDR3 length: 15 amino acids. Germline CDR1 reads GTSNPN; CDR2 reads SVGIG (reference sequence). CDR3 bases: TGTGCCTGGAGTGGTGGGAGCGGTATCACAGATACGCAGTATTTT. Translating it yields CAWSGGSGITDTQYF.

The chain joins TRBV29-1 to TRBJ2-7; D remains ambiguous. The CDR3 covers 13 residues. Trimming cost V 0 bases and J 2 bases, with 8 bases left between them. Germline V gene data show CDR1 as SQVTM and CDR2 as ANQGSEA. The CDR3 loop is CSVEEASTYEQYF. The CDR3 bases are TGCAGCGTTGAAGAGGCTTCGACCTACGAGCAGTACTTC.

The chain has TRBV15 and TRBJ2-6, with D possibly matching TRBD2 (6 bases). The V end lost 5 bases, the J end lost 2 bases, and 13 bases lay between the germline ends. Germline CDR1 and CDR2: LNHNV and YYDKDF (reference sequence). The CDR3 is made up of 16 amino acids. CDR3: CATSAEGGTGANVLTF. The CDR3 nucleotides read TGTGCCACCAGCGCGGAGGGCGGGACTGGGGCCAACGTCCTGACTTTC.

This clonotype occurred a few times. This chain joins TRBV18 and TRBJ1-4; the match to TRBD1 covers 8 bases. The CDR3 runs 15 residues. Germline V gene sequence: CDR1 KGHSH, CDR2 LQKENI. Trimming cost V 6 bases and J 0 bases; bases outside gene matches: 3. The CDR3, as DNA: TGTGCCAGCTCCCTGGACAGGGCAACTAATGAAAAACTGTTTTTT. This gives the protein CASSLDRATNEKLFF.